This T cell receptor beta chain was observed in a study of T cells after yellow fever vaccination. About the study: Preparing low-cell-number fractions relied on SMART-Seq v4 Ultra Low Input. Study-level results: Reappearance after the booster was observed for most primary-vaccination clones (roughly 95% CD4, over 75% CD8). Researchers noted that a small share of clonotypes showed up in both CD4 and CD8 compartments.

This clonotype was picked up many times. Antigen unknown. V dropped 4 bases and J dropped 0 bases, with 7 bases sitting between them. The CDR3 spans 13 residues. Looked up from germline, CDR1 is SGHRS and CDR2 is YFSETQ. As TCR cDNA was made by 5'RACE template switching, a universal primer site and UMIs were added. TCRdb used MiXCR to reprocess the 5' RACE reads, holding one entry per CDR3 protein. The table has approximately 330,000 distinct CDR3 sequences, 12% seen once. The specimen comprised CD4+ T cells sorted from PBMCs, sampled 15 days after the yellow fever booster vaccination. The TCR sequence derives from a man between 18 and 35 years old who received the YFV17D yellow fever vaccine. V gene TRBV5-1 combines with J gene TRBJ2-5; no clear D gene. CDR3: CASSLTNQETQYF. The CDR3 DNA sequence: TGCGCCAGCAGCCTGACAAACCAAGAGACCCAGTACTTC.